The rows below give T cell receptor beta chains drawn from one sample of a study of OX40 agonist ivuxolimab in advanced cancers. Clones were read by immunoSEQ multiplex PCR, and TCRdb kept only the in-frame ones, dropping some. This table has about 52,000 clones, about 88% appearing once. Specimen: CD4+ or CD8+ T cells sorted from blood, collected in a trial of the OX40 agonist ivuxolimab. The source of these receptors is an adult with an advanced solid tumor such as melanoma, head and neck, liver or kidney cancer. The CDR3 runs from the conserved cysteine through the conserved F or W. Fields, in order: D gene, V gene, clone size, J gene, CDR3 DNA, CDR3 protein. The D gene is left open where the match is weak. Not every row has a clone size; where given, it reads once, few, many or a size class.

>-|TRBV7-2|-|TRBJ1-1
TGTGCCAGCAGCTTAATGACGGGGGCGACTGAAGCTTTCTTT
CASSLMTGATEAFF
>TRBD1|TRBV5-6|-|TRBJ1-2
TGTGCCAGCAGCCCAGGGGGTGGCTACACCTTC
CASSPGGGYTF
>TRBD2|TRBV9|-|TRBJ2-1
TGTGCCAGCAGCGGACCTTATGGGGGGGATGAGCAGTTCTTC
CASSGPYGGDEQFF
>-|TRBV4-2|once|TRBJ2-1
TGTGCCAGCAGCCAAGATGGGGGGGAGCAGTTCTTC
CASSQDGGEQFF
>-|TRBV6-1|-|TRBJ1-6
TGTGCCAGCAGCCTAGTGGGACACTATAATTCACCCCTCCACTTT
CASSLVGHYNSPLHF
>-|TRBV27|-|TRBJ1-4
TGTGCCAGCAGTTTCGGCCCTCTTCCAAATGAAAAACTGTTTTTT
CASSFGPLPNEKLFF
>-|TRBV10-3|-|TRBJ2-3
TGTGCCATCAGTGAGTCTGGCACCCCCAGACCAGATACGCAGTATTTT
CAISESGTPRPDTQYF
>-|TRBV4-3|-|TRBJ2-7
TGCGCCAGCAGCGAAAGGGCAGTTGGCTACGAGCAGTACTTC
CASSERAVGYEQYF
>-|TRBV18|-|TRBJ2-3
TGTGCCAGCTCACCACCCGGAGTAGGGGTAGCATTAGATACGCAGTATTTT
CASSPPGVGVALDTQYF
>-|TRBV19|once|TRBJ1-1
TGTGCCAGTTCCTTTCTCGGTGAAGCTTTCTTT
CASSFLGEAFF
>-|TRBV7-6|-|TRBJ2-7
TGTGCCAGCAGCTTACTTGACGGTTACGAGCAGTACTTC
CASSLLDGYEQYF
>-|TRBV7-9|-|TRBJ2-7
TGTGCCAGCAGCTTAGCGGGTAGCTACGAGCAGTACTTC
CASSLAGSYEQYF
>-|TRBV5-1|-|TRBJ2-7
TGCGCCAGCAGCGACGGACAGAGTTACTCCTACGAGCAGTACTTC
CASSDGQSYSYEQYF
>-|TRBV20-1|-|TRBJ1-2
TGCAGTGCGGGGGGAGATGGCTACACCTTC
CSAGGDGYTF
>TRBD1|TRBV6-5|-|TRBJ1-2
TGTGCCAGCAGTCCCGGACAGGCTGCCTATGGCTACACCTTC
CASSPGQAAYGYTF
>TRBD1|TRBV19|many|TRBJ2-3
TGTGCCAGTAGTATGGGACAGGGGGCAGATACGCAGTATTTT
CASSMGQGADTQYF
>TRBD2|TRBV6-5|-|TRBJ2-5
TGTGCCAGCAGTTACCAAGCGGGGGGAGAGACCCAGTACTTC
CASSYQAGGETQYF
>-|TRBV29-1|once|TRBJ1-1
TGCAGCGGCCGAGAGGGACTGAACACTGAAGCTTTCTTT
CSGREGLNTEAFF
>TRBD1|TRBV6-5|-|TRBJ2-7
TGTGCCAGCAGCCCCCAGGGGGCGGACGAGCAGTACTTC
CASSPQGADEQYF
>-|TRBV4-1|-|TRBJ2-7
TGCGCCAGCAGCTCAAGGGTGGGGGACTACGAGCAGTACTTC
CASSSRVGDYEQYF
>TRBD1|TRBV5-1|-|TRBJ1-2
TGCGCCAGGGGGATCGGACAGGAGTTCTATGGCTACACCTTC
CARGIGQEFYGYTF
>TRBD1|TRBV27|-|TRBJ2-7
TGTGCCAGCAGTATCGGGACAGGGGACTACGAGCAGTACTTC
CASSIGTGDYEQYF
>-|TRBV4-1|-|TRBJ1-2
TGCGCCAGCAGCCAAGACGCCCGCGAGGGGTATGGCTACACCTTC
CASSQDAREGYGYTF
>-|TRBV12-5|-|TRBJ2-3
TGTGCTAGTGGTTTGGTGGGGGTACGGACAGATACGCAGTATTTT
CASGLVGVRTDTQYF
>-|TRBV11-2|-|TRBJ1-1
TGTGCCAGCAGCCACAGGGACGGAATTTGGGGGCAAAACACTGAAGCTTTCTTT
CASSHRDGIWGQNTEAFF
>TRBD1|TRBV27|-|TRBJ2-7
TGTGCCAGCAGTTTAATTACAGGGGGCGACGAGCAGTACTTC
CASSLITGGDEQYF
>TRBD1|TRBV30|-|TRBJ1-1
TGTGCCTGGAGATTACAGGGGGTATCGCCTTATTTGTACACTGAAGCTTTCTTT
CAWRLQGVSPYLYTEAFF
>TRBD2|TRBV7-8|-|TRBJ2-7
TGTGCCAGCAGTTATCCCCGAAAGACCCGGGCGGGGGACTTCTCCTACGAGCAGTACTTC
CASSYPRKTRAGDFSYEQYF
>-|TRBV29-1|once|TRBJ2-5
TGCAGCGTCACCTATTTACCCGGGACCCAGTACTTC
CSVTYLPGTQYF
>TRBD1|TRBV5-5|-|TRBJ2-6
TGTGCCAGCAGCGCCCCTTTTGGACAGGGGGCGCCTGGGGCCAACGTCCTGACTTTC
CASSAPFGQGAPGANVLTF